Given below is one T cell receptor (beta chain) in context. This sample was taken from a study of PD-L1 blockade in urothelial cancer. Study details: Patients initiated atezolizumab at some point between 2014 and 2015 at 1,200 mg intravenously every 3 weeks. Male patients with bladder-origin urothelial cancer numbered about nine tenths of the roughly 29.

Data came from immunoSEQ multiplex PCR; TCRdb stores just in-frame clones and leaves some out. The table lists some 35,000 clones, just over 35% of them singletons. This CDR3 has 14 amino acids. From germline, CDR1 is MDHEN and CDR2 SYDVKM. V dropped 7 bases and J dropped 7; count of bases not matched to a gene: 8. Sequencing used tumor tissue, obtained before atezolizumab (anti-PD-L1) treatment. The gene calls are TRBV28 and TRBJ2-1; TRBD2 matches at 9 bases. The receptor was derived from a man aged 60-69 years with urothelial cancer. The CDR3 DNA follows: TGTGCCAGCATAGCGGGAGATAGTAGGAATGAGCAGTTCTTC. Translation gives CASIAGDSRNEQFF.